This T cell receptor beta chain was obtained from a study of regulatory T cells in long-lasting Graves disease. The V end was cut by 2 bases, the J end by 1 base, with 15 bases between. The V gene's germline CDR1 is SEHNR and CDR2 FQNEAQ (reference sequence). The CDR3 loop spans 17 amino acids. In building TCR beta libraries, iRepertoire HTBI primers were used together with Arm-PCR of CDR3 regions. TCRdb passed the multiplex PCR reads through MiXCR, listing each CDR3 protein once. The table lists 350,000 to 500,000 distinct CDR3 sequences, around 23% of them singletons. Specified time point: persistent/refractory GD, antithyroid drugs over 5 years with positive TRAb. The TCR library was prepared using RNA isolated from PBMCs.

The rearrangement joins TRBV7-9 to TRBJ2-4; D ambiguous. Sequenced material: peripheral blood mononuclear cells (PBMCs), taken when the disease was refractory, from a patient treated with antithyroid drugs. This TCR came from a female donor with Graves disease. Here the CDR3 reads CASSLIVGFMAKNIQYF. The CDR3 coding sequence is TGTGCCAGCAGCTTAATTGTGGGGTTTATGGCCAAAAACATTCAGTACTTC.